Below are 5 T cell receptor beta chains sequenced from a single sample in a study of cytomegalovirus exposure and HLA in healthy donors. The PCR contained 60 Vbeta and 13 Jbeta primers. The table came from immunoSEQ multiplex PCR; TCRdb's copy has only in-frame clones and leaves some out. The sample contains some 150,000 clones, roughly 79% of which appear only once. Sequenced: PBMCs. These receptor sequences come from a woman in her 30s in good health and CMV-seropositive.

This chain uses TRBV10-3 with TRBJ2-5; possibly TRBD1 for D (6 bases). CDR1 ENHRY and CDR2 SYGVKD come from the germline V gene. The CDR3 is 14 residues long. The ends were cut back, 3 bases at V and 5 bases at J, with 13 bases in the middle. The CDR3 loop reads CAISDSGAGETQYF. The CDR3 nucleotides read TGTGCCATCAGTGACTCAGGGGCAGGGGAGACCCAGTACTTC.

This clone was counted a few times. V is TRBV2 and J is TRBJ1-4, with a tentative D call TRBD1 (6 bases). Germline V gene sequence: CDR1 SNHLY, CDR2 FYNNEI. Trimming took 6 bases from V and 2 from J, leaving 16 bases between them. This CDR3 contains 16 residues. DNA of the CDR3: TGTGCCAGCAGGGCTACAGGGTGGGGGACTAATGAAAAACTGTTTTTT. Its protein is CASRATGWGTNEKLFF.

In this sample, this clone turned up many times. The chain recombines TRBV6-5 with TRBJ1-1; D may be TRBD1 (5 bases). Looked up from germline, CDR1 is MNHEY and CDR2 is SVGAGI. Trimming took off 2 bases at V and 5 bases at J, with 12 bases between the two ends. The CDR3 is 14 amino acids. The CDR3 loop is CASSYRGDSTEAFF. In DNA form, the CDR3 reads TGTGCCAGCAGTTACCGGGGGGACTCAACTGAAGCTTTCTTT.

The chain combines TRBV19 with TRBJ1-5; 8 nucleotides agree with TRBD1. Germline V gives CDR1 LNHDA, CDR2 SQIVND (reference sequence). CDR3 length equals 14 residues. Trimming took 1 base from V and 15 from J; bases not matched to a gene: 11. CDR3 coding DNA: TGTGCCAGTAGTATAGCCCAGGGGGCGACGAGATTGCATTTT. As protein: CASSIAQGATRLHF.

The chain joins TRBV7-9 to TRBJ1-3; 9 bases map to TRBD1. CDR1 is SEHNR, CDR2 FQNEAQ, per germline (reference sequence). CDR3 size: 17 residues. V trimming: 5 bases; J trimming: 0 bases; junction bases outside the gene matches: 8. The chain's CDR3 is CASSGRTGATSGNTIYF. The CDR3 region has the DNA TGTGCCAGCAGCGGACGGACAGGGGCGACCTCTGGAAACACCATATATTTT. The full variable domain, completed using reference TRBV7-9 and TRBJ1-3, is DTGVSQNPRHKITKRGQNVTFRCDPISEHNRLYWYRQTLGQGPEFLTYFQNEAQLEKSRLLSDRFSAERPKGSFSTLEIQRTEQGDSAMYLCASSGRTGATSGNTIYFGEGSWLTVV.